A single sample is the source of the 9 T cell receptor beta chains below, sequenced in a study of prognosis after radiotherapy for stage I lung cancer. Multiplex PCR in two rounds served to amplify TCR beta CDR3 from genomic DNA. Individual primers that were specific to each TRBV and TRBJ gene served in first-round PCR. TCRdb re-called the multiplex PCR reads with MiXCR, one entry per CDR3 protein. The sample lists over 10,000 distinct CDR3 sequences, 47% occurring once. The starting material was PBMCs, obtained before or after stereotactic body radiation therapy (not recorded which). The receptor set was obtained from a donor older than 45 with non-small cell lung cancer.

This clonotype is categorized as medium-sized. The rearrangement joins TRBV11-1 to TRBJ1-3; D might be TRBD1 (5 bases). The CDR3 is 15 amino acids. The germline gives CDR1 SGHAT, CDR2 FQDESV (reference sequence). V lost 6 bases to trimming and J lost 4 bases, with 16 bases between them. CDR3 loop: CASSSSRVGGNTIYF. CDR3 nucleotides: TGTGCCAGCAGTTCGTCCAGGGTAGGAGGAAACACCATATATTTT.

As DNA, the CDR3 is TGTGCCAGCACCAAGACAGGGGGCGGCGATGAGCAGTTCTTC. Its protein is CASTKTGGGDEQFF. The V and J genes are TRBV6-2 or TRBV6-3 and TRBJ2-1, with 10 positions matching TRBD1. The ends lost 7 bases at V and 8 bases at J; junction bases unmatched: 8. This CDR3 region has 14 residues. Germline loops: CDR1 MNHEY, CDR2 SVGEGT.

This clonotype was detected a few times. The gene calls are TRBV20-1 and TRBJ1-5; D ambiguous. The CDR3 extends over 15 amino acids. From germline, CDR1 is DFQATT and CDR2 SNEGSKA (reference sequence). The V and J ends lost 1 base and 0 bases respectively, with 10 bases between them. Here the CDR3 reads CSARVKQDSNQPQHF. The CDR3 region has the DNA TGCAGTGCTAGAGTCAAGCAAGATAGCAATCAGCCCCAGCATTTT.

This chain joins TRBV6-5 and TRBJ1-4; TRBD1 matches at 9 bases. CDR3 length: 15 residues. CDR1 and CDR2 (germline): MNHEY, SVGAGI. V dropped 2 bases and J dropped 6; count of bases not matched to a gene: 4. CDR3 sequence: CASSYATGGDEKLFF. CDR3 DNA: TGTGCCAGCAGTTACGCAACAGGGGGCGATGAAAAACTGTTTTTT.

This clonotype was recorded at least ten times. The CDR3, as DNA: TGTGCCATCAGTAAGACTAGCGGGAGTAACTCCTACAATGAGCAGTTCTTC. It encodes CAISKTSGSNSYNEQFF. The V gene is TRBV10-3, the J gene TRBJ2-1; 12 bases fit TRBD2. CDR3 length equals 17 residues. V shed 5 bases, J shed 0 bases, and the junction held 5 bases outside the gene matches. Germline CDR1 ENHRY, CDR2 SYGVKD.

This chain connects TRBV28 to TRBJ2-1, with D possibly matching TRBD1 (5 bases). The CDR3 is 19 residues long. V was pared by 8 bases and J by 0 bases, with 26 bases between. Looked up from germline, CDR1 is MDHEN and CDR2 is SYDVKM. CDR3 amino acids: CASEPISDKSLSSYNEQFF. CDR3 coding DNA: TGTGCCAGCGAACCAATCTCGGACAAATCTTTAAGCTCCTACAATGAGCAGTTCTTC.

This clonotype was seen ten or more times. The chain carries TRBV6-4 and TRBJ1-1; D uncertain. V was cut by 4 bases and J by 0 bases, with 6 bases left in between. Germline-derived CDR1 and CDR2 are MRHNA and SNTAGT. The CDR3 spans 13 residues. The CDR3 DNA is TGTGCCAGCAGTGTTAGATTGAACACTGAAGCTTTCTTT. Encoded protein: CASSVRLNTEAFF.

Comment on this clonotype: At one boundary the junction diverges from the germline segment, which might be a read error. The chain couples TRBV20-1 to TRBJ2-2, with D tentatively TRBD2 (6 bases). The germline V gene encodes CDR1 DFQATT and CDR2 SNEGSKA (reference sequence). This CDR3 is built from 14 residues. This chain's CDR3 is CSANVSSGLGELFF. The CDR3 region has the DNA TGCAGTGCTAATGTTAGTTCGGGACTGGGGGAACTGTTTTTT.

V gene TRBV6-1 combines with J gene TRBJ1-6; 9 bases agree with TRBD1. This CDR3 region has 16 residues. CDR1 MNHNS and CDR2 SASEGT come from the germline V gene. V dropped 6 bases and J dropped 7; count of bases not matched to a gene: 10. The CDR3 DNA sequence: TGTGCCAGCAGACTTACAGGGGGCGCCGGGAATTCACCCCTCCACTTT. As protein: CASRLTGGAGNSPLHF.